This T cell receptor (beta chain) was observed in a study of blood T cell repertoires in COVID-19. The overall study: COVID-19 samples from acute and convalescent phases originated in the United States, Italy and Spain.

The V end was cut by 4 bases, the J end by 5 bases, with 12 bases between. This CDR3 region has 14 residues. Germline V gene data show CDR1 as SGHNT and CDR2 as YYREEE (reference sequence). Allocation to cohorts depended on clinical history reported by the participants. In the original processing: Estimation of nucleated cell counts relied on the amplification of reference gene primers. TCRdb's table, derived via immunoSEQ multiplex PCR, lists solely in-frame clones and lacks some. V, J and clone size are taken as reported in that table, and D and trimming were inferred from the DNA itself. Of about 430,000 clones listed, over 75% are singletons.

The rearrangement links TRBV5-4 to TRBJ1-4; no clear D. The specimen was PBMCs or T cells enriched from blood (not recorded which). This TCR came from a woman younger than 35 who had been exposed to COVID-19. The CDR3 spells CASSNKQLNEKLFF. The DNA of the CDR3 is TGTGCCAGCAGCAACAAACAGCTGAATGAAAAACTGTTTTTT. Full variable domain (missing parts from reference TRBV5-4 and TRBJ1-4): ETGVTQSPTHLIKTRGQQVTLRCSSQSGHNTVSWYQQALGQGPQFIFQYYREEENGRGNFPPRFSGLQFPNYSSELNVNALELDDSALYLCASSNKQLNEKLFFGSGTQLSVL.